The 30 T cell receptor beta chains given below trace back to one sample, sequenced in a study of blood T cell repertoires in COVID-19. TCRdb keeps only in-frame clones here, not all; method: immunoSEQ multiplex PCR. The top ten clones hold around 4% of a sample with tens of thousands of clones, around 87% of them seen once. Sequencing was done on a sample of peripheral blood. These receptors were taken from a woman aged 80 or older with active or convalescent COVID-19.

This chain joins TRBV14 and TRBJ2-1, with 9 bases lining up with TRBD1. CDR1 and CDR2 (germline): SGHDN, FVKESK. Trimming at V came to 3 bases and at J to 7 bases, leaving 10 bases not matched to a gene. The CDR3 has 16 residues. DNA for the CDR3: TGTGCCAGCAGCCACGGACCGGGACAGGGAAAGAATGAGCAGTTCTTC. Protein: CASSHGPGQGKNEQFF.

The rearrangement joins TRBV28 to TRBJ2-5, with 7 nucleotides matching TRBD1. The CDR3 totals 16 residues. V dropped 4 bases and J dropped 2; count of bases not matched to a gene: 10. Germline V gene sequence: CDR1 MDHEN, CDR2 SYDVKM. CDR3 DNA sequence: TGTGCCAGCAGTTCCTCCGGGACAGTCCCACAAGAGACCCAGTACTTC. The encoded protein is CASSSSGTVPQETQYF.

The chain has TRBV2 and TRBJ1-2; 11 nucleotides line up with TRBD1. Germline CDR1 and CDR2: SNHLY and FYNNEI. The CDR3 covers 14 residues. The junction had 7 bases not matched to a gene; V was cut back by 6 bases and J by 7 bases. CDR3 amino acids: CASSKGQGAGGYTF. In nucleotides, the CDR3 is TGTGCCAGCAGCAAAGGACAGGGGGCGGGTGGCTACACCTTC.

The chain has TRBV28 and TRBJ1-1; D unresolved. The CDR3 extends over 10 amino acids. CDR1 MDHEN and CDR2 SYDVKM come from the germline V gene. CDR3 loop: CVSGLVEAFF. The DNA of the CDR3 is TGTGTCTCAGGTCTTGTTGAAGCTTTCTTT.

The rearrangement links TRBV11-3 to TRBJ2-7; maybe TRBD1 (6 bases). This CDR3 contains 12 residues. The V end lost 11 bases, the J end lost 2 bases, and 13 bases lay between the germline ends. Germline V CDR1 and CDR2: SGHNT, YENEEA. The CDR3 DNA is TGTGCCGCAGGGGCTCTCCCCTACGAGCAGTACTTC. Translation: CAAGALPYEQYF.

V is TRBV30 and J is TRBJ2-1; 11 bases match TRBD2. This CDR3 has 17 amino acids. Germline-derived CDR1 and CDR2 are GTSNPN and SVGIG (reference sequence). J gave up 8 bases and V 1 base, and 13 bases lay outside the gene matches. The CDR3 bases are TGTGCCTGGAGTGGAAAGTTGGGGACTAGCGGCAATTATGAGCAGTTCTTC. Translating it yields CAWSGKLGTSGNYEQFF.

The chain links TRBV6-2 or TRBV6-3 to TRBJ2-1; 13 bases agree with TRBD2. Germline CDR1 is MNHEY and CDR2 is SVGEGT. CDR3 length: 17 amino acids. Trimming took 6 bases from V and 8 from J; bases not matched to a gene: 13. The CDR3 here is CASSPLAGGVSWHEQFF. DNA of the CDR3: TGTGCCAGCAGCCCACTAGCGGGAGGGGTGAGTTGGCATGAGCAGTTCTTC.

This chain links TRBV11-2 with TRBJ2-1, with unresolved D. The CDR3 loop spans 13 amino acids. Trimming stripped 1 base from V and 3 bases from J, with 4 bases between. Germline V gene data show CDR1 as SGHAT and CDR2 as FQNNGV. The CDR3 region is CASSLGHYNEQFF. The CDR3 nucleotides read TGTGCCAGCAGCTTAGGGCACTACAATGAGCAGTTCTTC.

This rearrangement joins TRBV16 to TRBJ1-3, with D unclear. The V and J ends lost 8 bases and 1 base respectively, with 12 bases between them. Germline V gene sequence: CDR1 KGHSY, CDR2 FQNENV. This CDR3 spans 14 amino acids. CDR3 bases: TGTGCCAGCTTGGGAGAGGGTTCTGGAAACACCATATATTTT. Amino acid sequence: CASLGEGSGNTIYF.

The chain couples TRBV12-5 to TRBJ1-1, with D tentatively TRBD1 (6 bases). There are 15 residues in the CDR3. V was trimmed by 6 bases and J by 4 bases, leaving 18 bases between them. Per germline, CDR1 LGHNT and CDR2 FRNRAP. The CDR3: CASGLFLTGITEAFF. CDR3 nucleotide sequence: TGTGCTAGTGGCCTTTTCCTCACAGGGATCACTGAAGCTTTCTTT.

In its sample, this clone was seen a few times. The rearrangement uses TRBV6-5 and TRBJ2-1; no firm D call. V was cut by 0 bases and J by 7 bases, with 10 bases left in between. Germline V gene lookup returns CDR1 MNHEY and CDR2 SVGAGI. The CDR3 sequence is 14 residues long. This CDR3 reads CASSYSTLSNEQFF. CDR3 bases: TGTGCCAGCAGTTACTCGACTCTTTCAAATGAGCAGTTCTTC.

The chain carries TRBV18 and TRBJ1-2; D gene uncertain. The CDR3 extends over 13 amino acids. Germline V gives CDR1 KGHSH, CDR2 LQKENI. Trimming pared 3 bases from V and 6 bases from J, leaving 11 bases between. For the CDR3, the DNA is TGTGCCAGCTCACCCAACCCTCGGGATGGCTACACCTTC. Its translation: CASSPNPRDGYTF.

The chain is built from TRBV6-5 and TRBJ2-7; 10 bases fit TRBD1. The CDR3 loop spans 14 amino acids. Germline V CDR1 and CDR2: MNHEY, SVGAGI. V gave up 6 bases and J gave up 3 bases; unmatched junction bases: 5. The CDR3 DNA reads TGTGCCAGCAGGGAGACAGGGGGCTTCTACGAGCAGTACTTC. Translated: CASRETGGFYEQYF.

The chain recombines TRBV5-1 with TRBJ2-5, with 9 nucleotides matching TRBD2. The J segment lost 5 bases and the V segment lost 2 bases, leaving 7 bases of the junction unmatched. CDR3 length: 15 amino acids. CDR1 and CDR2 (germline): SGHRS, YFSETQ. In nucleotides, the CDR3 is TGCGCCAGCAGCTTAGGCGGGAGGGCCGAGGAGACCCAGTACTTC. It codes for CASSLGGRAEETQYF.

This chain links TRBV15 with TRBJ2-7; the match to TRBD2 covers 14 bases. V was clipped by 0 bases and J by 5 bases; unmatched bases: 3. Germline V gives CDR1 LNHNV, CDR2 YYDKDF (reference sequence). CDR3 size: 16 residues. CDR3 protein: CATSRDGTSGSHEQYF. CDR3 DNA sequence: TGTGCCACCAGCAGAGATGGGACTAGCGGGAGCCACGAGCAGTACTTC. Drawing the rest from reference TRBV15 and TRBJ2-7, the complete variable domain is DAMVIQNPRYQVTQFGKPVTLSCSQTLNHNVMYWYQQKSSQAPKLLFHYYDKDFNNEADTPDNFQSRRPNTSFCFLDIRSPGLGDTAMYLCATSRDGTSGSHEQYFGPGTRLTVT.

For the CDR3, the DNA is TGTGCCAGCAGTTTCTCCGGAAACACCATATATTTT. Its translation is CASSFSGNTIYF. The chain recombines TRBV12-3 or TRBV12-4 with TRBJ1-3; D not resolved. Trimming took 3 bases from V and 4 from J, leaving 4 bases between them. CDR3 length equals 12 residues.

The gene calls are TRBV7-2 and TRBJ1-5; D unclear. V was shortened by 1 base and J by 9 bases, with 10 bases between the two germline ends. The CDR3 spans 13 residues. Germline V gene data show CDR1 as SGHTA and CDR2 as FQGNSA. CDR3 protein: CASSLVITGPQHF. The CDR3 DNA is TGTGCCAGCAGCTTAGTCATTACGGGGCCCCAGCATTTT.

The genes are TRBV27 and TRBJ2-3; 14 bases fit TRBD2. Trimming took 5 bases from V and 5 from J; bases not matched to a gene: 3. This CDR3 contains 15 residues. The germline V gene encodes CDR1 MNHEY and CDR2 SMNVEV (reference sequence). CDR3 loop: CASSPGLAGVDTQYF. The DNA of the CDR3 is TGTGCCAGCAGTCCGGGACTAGCGGGAGTAGATACGCAGTATTTT.

The chain is built from TRBV19 and TRBJ2-4; D ambiguous. V was cut by 6 bases and J by 1 base, with 10 bases left in between. Per germline, CDR1 LNHDA and CDR2 SQIVND (reference sequence). CDR3 length equals 14 residues. CDR3 loop: CASRGYGAKNIQYF. In DNA form, the CDR3 reads TGTGCCAGTAGGGGCTATGGGGCCAAAAACATTCAGTACTTC. The whole variable domain, filled in from reference TRBV19 and TRBJ2-4, reads DGGITQSPKYLFRKEGQNVTLSCEQNLNHDAMYWYRQDPGQGLRLIYYSQIVNDFQKGDIAEGYSVSREKKESFPLTVTSAQKNPTAFYLCASRGYGAKNIQYFGAGTRLSVL.

Only one count was recorded for this clone. This chain connects TRBV27 to TRBJ2-7, with TRBD2 matching over 12 bases. Germline loops: CDR1 MNHEY, CDR2 SMNVEV (reference sequence). Trimming took 5 bases from V and 3 from J; bases not matched to a gene: 11. The CDR3 sequence is 17 residues long. CDR3 nucleotide sequence: TGTGCCAGCAGTCCATCTCCTAGCGGGAGGGCGGTCTACGAGCAGTACTTC. Translating gives CASSPSPSGRAVYEQYF.

The rearrangement joins TRBV5-1 to TRBJ1-4, with TRBD1 matching over 10 bases. The CDR3 runs 14 residues. J gave up 6 bases and V 3 bases, and 2 bases lay outside the gene matches. Germline-derived CDR1 and CDR2 are SGHRS and YFSETQ. Here the CDR3 reads CASSYGTGDEKLFF. The CDR3 bases are TGCGCCAGCAGCTACGGGACAGGGGATGAAAAACTGTTTTTT.

The chain employs TRBV12-5 and TRBJ1-2, with a weak D call TRBD1 (6 bases). Germline CDR1 and CDR2: LGHNT and FRNRAP. V shed 6 bases and J shed 4 bases, with 12 bases lying between them. This CDR3 region has 13 residues. CDR3 coding DNA: TGTGCTAGTGGCCAGGGGCAAATCTATGGCTACACCTTC. Its protein is CASGQGQIYGYTF.

In DNA, the CDR3 is TGTGCCAGCAGCCTACCTCCGCCACAGCTTTCTACCTATAATTCACCCCTCCACTTT. Encoded protein: CASSLPPPQLSTYNSPLHF. This chain joins TRBV4-2 and TRBJ1-6; no reliable D call. The CDR3 contains 19 residues. V was shortened by 4 bases and J by 2 bases, with 21 bases between the two germline ends. Germline CDR1 is LGHNA and CDR2 is YNFKEQ.

The rearrangement joins TRBV30 to TRBJ2-7, with 8 bases aligning to TRBD1. CDR1 is GTSNPN and CDR2 is SVGIG in the germline V gene (reference sequence). The ends lost 0 bases at V and 0 bases at J; junction bases unmatched: 4. This CDR3 spans 15 amino acids. The CDR3 DNA reads TGTGCCTGGAGTGTTCTACAGGGGGGCTCCTACGAGCAGTACTTC. This encodes CAWSVLQGGSYEQYF.

The chain has TRBV5-6 and TRBJ1-2; no firm D call. With 2 bases removed from V and 6 bases from J, the gap between germline ends came to 11 bases. CDR3 length: 13 residues. Germline CDR1 is SGHDT and CDR2 is YYEEEE. CDR3 DNA: TGTGCCAGCAGCTTTGAACTAACGGATGGCTACACCTTC. Translated: CASSFELTDGYTF. Drawing the rest from reference TRBV5-6 and TRBJ1-2, the complete variable domain is DAGVTQSPTHLIKTRGQQVTLRCSPKSGHDTVSWYQQALGQGPQFIFQYYEEEERQRGNFPDRFSGHQFPNYSSELNVNALLLGDSALYLCASSFELTDGYTFGSGTRLTVV.

This chain uses TRBV10-3 with TRBJ1-1; a possible D gene is TRBD1 (6 bases). The CDR3 totals 13 residues. V was cut by 4 bases and J by 1 base, with 7 bases left in between. Germline values: CDR1 ENHRY, CDR2 SYGVKD. The CDR3 here is CAISVQGNTEAFF. The CDR3 coding sequence is TGTGCCATCAGTGTACAGGGGAACACTGAAGCTTTCTTT.

The chain uses TRBV19 and TRBJ2-7; 8 bases are shared with TRBD1. The V and J ends lost 3 bases and 2 bases, in that order; junction bases with no gene match: 21. Germline loops: CDR1 LNHDA, CDR2 SQIVND (reference sequence). The CDR3 has 20 amino acids. CDR3 sequence: CASSIRQGDGADRETYEQYF. The CDR3 DNA reads as TGTGCCAGTAGTATCAGACAGGGAGACGGAGCGGACAGGGAAACCTACGAGCAGTACTTC.

V and J are TRBV5-1 and TRBJ1-1; 9 positions match TRBD1. Germline trimming cut 4 bases from V and 1 base from J; bases unmatched to any gene: 14. Germline loops: CDR1 SGHRS, CDR2 YFSETQ. The CDR3 is 18 amino acids. The CDR3 DNA reads as TGCGCCAGCAGCCTAACAGTCCCGGGACAGGGATGGAACACTGAAGCTTTCTTT. It encodes CASSLTVPGQGWNTEAFF. Looking up the rest from reference TRBV5-1 and TRBJ1-1 gives the full variable domain: KAGVTQTPRYLIKTRGQQVTLSCSPISGHRSVSWYQQTPGQGLQFLFEYFSETQRNKGNFPGRFSGRQFSNSRSEMNVSTLELGDSALYLCASSLTVPGQGWNTEAFFGQGTRLTVV.

This clone has only a few counts. The rearrangement links TRBV15 to TRBJ2-5, with D possibly matching TRBD2 (6 bases). The CDR3 runs 16 residues. The V end lost 6 bases, the J end lost 1 base, and 18 bases lay between the germline ends. Germline loops: CDR1 LNHNV, CDR2 YYDKDF (reference sequence). CDR3 amino acids: CATSTGGRGFQETQYF. The CDR3, as DNA: TGTGCCACCAGTACTGGGGGTCGGGGGTTCCAAGAGACCCAGTACTTC.

The chain carries TRBV9 and TRBJ2-1; TRBD2 matches 9 bases. Germline lookup yields CDR1 SGDLS and CDR2 YYNGEE. Germline trimming cut 0 bases from V and 4 bases from J; bases unmatched to any gene: 5. This CDR3 has 16 amino acids. CDR3 sequence reads: CASSVERSGRYNEQFF. In DNA, the CDR3 is TGTGCCAGCAGCGTAGAAAGGAGCGGGAGGTACAATGAGCAGTTCTTC.